The 27 T cell receptor beta chains presented below share a single source sample, sequenced in a study of blood T cell repertoires in COVID-19. Using immunoSEQ multiplex PCR, the repertoire was profiled, and TCRdb retains in-frame clones only, with some absent. The sample includes approximately 300,000 clones, roughly 85% of them seen just once. Sequenced: PBMCs or T cells enriched from blood (not recorded which). The source is a woman under 40 who had recovered from COVID-19.

V gene TRBV19 combines with J gene TRBJ1-3; D remains unclear. CDR1 is LNHDA, CDR2 SQIVND, per germline (reference sequence). V was cut by 5 bases and J by 0 bases, with 8 bases left in between. The CDR3 runs 14 residues. CDR3 loop: CASSPYSSGNTIYF. The CDR3, as DNA: TGTGCCAGTAGTCCCTACAGCTCTGGAAACACCATATATTTT.

The chain employs TRBV9 and TRBJ1-5; TRBD1 aligns across 8 bases. Unmatched junction bases numbered 6, after V lost 4 bases and J lost 6 bases. Germline V gene lookup returns CDR1 SGDLS and CDR2 YYNGEE. This CDR3 is 14 amino acids long. CDR3 sequence: CASSRTGFGQPQHF. The CDR3 nucleotides are TGTGCCAGCAGCCGGACAGGGTTTGGTCAGCCCCAGCATTTT.

The rearrangement uses TRBV2 and TRBJ1-4; D not certain. Germline V gene sequence: CDR1 SNHLY, CDR2 FYNNEI. Trimming shortened V by 5 bases and J by 7 bases, and 17 bases separated the two germline ends. There are 15 residues in the CDR3. The CDR3 region is CASSSTGRAGEKLFF. The CDR3 region has the DNA TGTGCCAGCAGTTCCACCGGGAGGGCCGGTGAAAAACTGTTTTTT. Full variable domain (missing parts from reference TRBV2 and TRBJ1-4): EPEVTQTPSHQVTQMGQEVILRCVPISNHLYFYWYRQILGQKVEFLVSFYNNEISEKSEIFDDQFSVERPDGSNFTLKIRSTKLEDSAMYFCASSSTGRAGEKLFFGSGTQLSVL.

This CDR3 is CATGTPQETQYF. For the CDR3, the DNA is TGTGCCACAGGGACACCACAAGAGACCCAGTACTTC. The chain combines TRBV10-3 with TRBJ2-5, with D perhaps TRBD1 (6 bases). Trimming left V 10 bases short and J 2 bases short, with 11 bases between. The germline CDR1 and CDR2 sequences are ENHRY and SYGVKD. The CDR3 has 12 residues.

The CDR3 loop reads CASSQSGGAGDTQYF. DNA for the CDR3: TGTGCCAGCTCACAAAGCGGGGGGGCAGGAGATACGCAGTATTTT. This rearrangement joins TRBV18 to TRBJ2-3; 10 bases align to TRBD2. V trimming: 4 bases; J trimming: 5 bases; junction bases outside the gene matches: 6. Germline CDR1 and CDR2: KGHSH and LQKENI. The CDR3 has 15 residues.

The rearrangement links TRBV19 to TRBJ1-1, with TRBD1 matching over 8 bases. The CDR3 is 13 amino acids. From germline, CDR1 is LNHDA and CDR2 SQIVND (reference sequence). Trimming at V came to 9 bases and at J to 0 bases, leaving 3 bases not matched to a gene. CDR3 nucleotide sequence: TGTGCCAGCGGGGGACAGGTGAACACTGAAGCTTTCTTT. Its translation: CASGGQVNTEAFF.

This chain links TRBV9 with TRBJ2-3; the match to TRBD1 covers 10 bases. J gave up 5 bases and V 0 bases, and 9 bases lay outside the gene matches. The V gene's germline CDR1 is SGDLS and CDR2 YYNGEE. The CDR3 runs 17 residues. The CDR3 region has the DNA TGTGCCAGCAGCGTAGCTCTAGGACAGGGGGGGGTAGATACGCAGTATTTT. This encodes CASSVALGQGGVDTQYF.

The chain links TRBV19 to TRBJ1-5, with D unresolved. CDR1 and CDR2 (germline): LNHDA, SQIVND (reference sequence). There are 13 residues in the CDR3. V shed 5 bases and J shed 2 bases, with 7 bases lying between them. CDR3 nucleotide sequence: TGTGCCAGTAGTCCCAATGGCAATCAGCCCCAGCATTTT. Its protein is CASSPNGNQPQHF. Using reference TRBV19 and TRBJ1-5 for the parts outside the CDR3, the full variable domain is DGGITQSPKYLFRKEGQNVTLSCEQNLNHDAMYWYRQDPGQGLRLIYYSQIVNDFQKGDIAEGYSVSREKKESFPLTVTSAQKNPTAFYLCASSPNGNQPQHFGDGTRLSIL.

The V gene is TRBV19, the J gene TRBJ1-1, with TRBD1 as a possible D gene (5 bases). The germline V gene has CDR1 LNHDA and CDR2 SQIVND (reference sequence). The CDR3 is 20 amino acids. Trimming took 1 base from V and 0 from J, leaving 24 bases between them. The CDR3 region is CASSIVLGAAPLILNTEAFF. The CDR3 nucleotides are TGTGCCAGTAGTATAGTTTTAGGGGCCGCCCCCTTGATTTTGAACACTGAAGCTTTCTTT.

The V call is TRBV5-6, the J call TRBJ1-2, with 9 bases that match TRBD1. Germline loops: CDR1 SGHDT, CDR2 YYEEEE. With 2 bases clipped from V and 4 bases from J, the junction kept 6 bases outside the gene matches. This CDR3 region has 15 residues. CDR3 nucleotides: TGTGCCAGCAGCTTACCGGGACAGGGAGGCTATGGCTACACCTTC. Protein sequence: CASSLPGQGGYGYTF. The full variable domain, completed using reference TRBV5-6 and TRBJ1-2, is DAGVTQSPTHLIKTRGQQVTLRCSPKSGHDTVSWYQQALGQGPQFIFQYYEEEERQRGNFPDRFSGHQFPNYSSELNVNALLLGDSALYLCASSLPGQGGYGYTFGSGTRLTVV.

The rearrangement uses TRBV6-5 and TRBJ2-5; the D gene is possibly TRBD2 (6 bases). The CDR3 spans 13 residues. Germline V CDR1 and CDR2: MNHEY, SVGAGI. Trimming removed 6 bases at V and 5 bases at J, with 13 bases between. The CDR3: CASRPGLRETQYF. CDR3 coding DNA: TGTGCCAGCAGACCGGGACTTCGGGAGACCCAGTACTTC.

The rearrangement links TRBV6-5 to TRBJ1-2; D uncertain. This CDR3 has 11 amino acids. Germline V gene lookup returns CDR1 MNHEY and CDR2 SVGAGI. The germline V and J ends were trimmed by 6 bases and 3 bases, with 5 bases remaining between them. The CDR3 sequence: CASRRDYGYTF. DNA of the CDR3: TGTGCCAGCAGGAGAGACTATGGCTACACCTTC.

This clone has a handful of counts. V gene TRBV5-6 combines with J gene TRBJ1-3; D perhaps matches TRBD1 (5 bases). Germline CDR1 SGHDT, CDR2 YYEEEE. The CDR3 contains 15 residues. V gave up 4 bases and J gave up 3 bases, with 14 bases separating them. This CDR3 is CASSRGLLDGNTIYF. Here the CDR3 DNA reads TGTGCCAGCAGCCGGGGACTTCTGGATGGAAACACCATATATTTT.

This chain connects TRBV30 to TRBJ2-3; D unclear. This CDR3 is 14 amino acids long. CDR1 GTSNPN and CDR2 SVGIG come from the germline V gene (reference sequence). Between the trimmed V and J ends, which lost 1 base and 6 bases, there was a span of 14 bases. For the CDR3, the DNA is TGTGCCTGGAGTGGAGGCGGAAGCCCGGATACGCAGTATTTT. It codes for CAWSGGGSPDTQYF.

To note about this clone: The same CDR3 is also encoded by other DNA sequences in this sample. The chain joins TRBV5-1 to TRBJ1-1; a weak D match, TRBD1 (5 bases). V was shortened by 0 bases and J by 4 bases, with 10 bases between the two germline ends. Per the germline V gene, CDR1 is SGHRS and CDR2 is YFSETQ. This CDR3 comprises 14 residues. CDR3 sequence: CASSLGTGGTEAFF. In nucleotides, the CDR3 is TGCGCCAGCAGCTTGGGTACGGGGGGCACTGAAGCTTTCTTT.

DNA of the CDR3: TGTGCCGCTCTGAGGGGGTGGGCTGAAGCTTTCTTT. Residues: CAALRGWAEAFF. The chain recombines TRBV2 with TRBJ1-1, with a tentative D call TRBD1 (6 bases). V lost 11 bases, J lost 6 bases, and 16 bases lay in between. Germline V lookup: CDR1 SNHLY, CDR2 FYNNEI. This CDR3 is built from 12 residues.

The rearrangement joins TRBV5-1 to TRBJ2-7; D perhaps matches TRBD1 (6 bases). The length of the CDR3 is 15 residues. Trimming removed 3 bases from V and 2 bases from J, with 15 bases in between. Germline V gives CDR1 SGHRS, CDR2 YFSETQ. CDR3 coding DNA: TGCGCCAGCAGCTCGAACACAGGGATGACCTACGAGCAGTACTTC. Amino acids: CASSSNTGMTYEQYF.

The chain uses TRBV19 and TRBJ2-1, with 10 bases matching TRBD2. V gave up 3 bases and J gave up 3 bases; unmatched junction bases: 5. The germline CDR1 and CDR2 sequences are LNHDA and SQIVND (reference sequence). CDR3 length equals 16 residues. The DNA for the CDR3 is TGTGCCAGTAGTATCTCTAGCGGGGGTGGCTACAATGAGCAGTTCTTC. As protein: CASSISSGGGYNEQFF.

The V and J genes are TRBV24-1 and TRBJ2-3; 8 bases align to TRBD2. The V segment lost 2 bases and the J segment 0 bases; nucleotides outside the gene matches: 6. CDR1 KGHDR and CDR2 SFDVKD come from the germline V gene. This CDR3 contains 17 residues. CDR3 sequence reads: CATSDSRRGGSTDTQYF. CDR3 bases: TGTGCCACCAGTGATTCTCGACGGGGGGGAAGCACAGATACGCAGTATTTT.

This chain connects TRBV7-3 to TRBJ1-1, with D perhaps matching TRBD1 (6 bases). Germline V CDR1 and CDR2: SGHTA, FQGTGA. This CDR3 spans 12 amino acids. V lost 5 bases and J 6 bases, leaving 10 bases between the germline ends. CDR3 sequence (DNA): TGTGCCAGCAGCAACACAGGGTCTGAAGCTTTCTTT. Translating it yields CASSNTGSEAFF.

The chain recombines TRBV11-2 with TRBJ2-7; TRBD2 is a possible D gene (6 bases). Germline V CDR1 and CDR2: SGHAT, FQNNGV. The CDR3 runs to 15 residues. V was pared by 1 base and J by 0 bases, with 10 bases between. The CDR3 reads CASSLVGLNSYEQYF. The DNA of the CDR3 is TGTGCCAGCAGCTTAGTGGGACTGAACTCCTACGAGCAGTACTTC.

CDR3 sequence (DNA): TGCGCCAGCAGCTTGGTAGTCGCAGGGGAGAATGAGCAGTTCTTC. Protein product: CASSLVVAGENEQFF. The chain has TRBV5-1 and TRBJ2-1; a possible D gene is TRBD1 (6 bases). This CDR3 region has 15 residues. Germline V CDR1 and CDR2: SGHRS, YFSETQ. V lost 0 bases, J lost 7 bases, and 14 bases lay in between.

This clone was counted once. The CDR3: CASTVLLTRQGKNEAFF. The CDR3 bases are TGTGCCAGTACGGTTCTCCTCACGCGACAGGGAAAAAATGAAGCTTTCTTT. This chain joins TRBV19 and TRBJ1-1; TRBD1 matches 7 bases. Germline assignment: CDR1 LNHDA and CDR2 SQIVND (reference sequence). This CDR3 has 17 amino acids. After removal of 7 bases from V and 7 bases from J, the junction contained 21 bases not matched to a gene. The complete variable domain, with remaining parts taken from reference TRBV19 and TRBJ1-1, reads DGGITQSPKYLFRKEGQNVTLSCEQNLNHDAMYWYRQDPGQGLRLIYYSQIVNDFQKGDIAEGYSVSREKKESFPLTVTSAQKNPTAFYLCASTVLLTRQGKNEAFFGQGTRLTVV.

The genes are TRBV4-3 and TRBJ2-1, with TRBD2 matching 10 bases. Germline loops: CDR1 LGHNA, CDR2 YSLEER. This CDR3 has 16 residues. The V segment lost 0 bases and the J segment 8 bases; nucleotides outside the gene matches: 7. CDR3 sequence: CASSQDPSGGRDEQFF. CDR3 DNA sequence: TGCGCCAGCAGCCAAGACCCTAGCGGGGGCAGGGATGAGCAGTTCTTC.

The chain carries TRBV30 and TRBJ1-6; unclear D gene. The germline gives CDR1 GTSNPN, CDR2 SVGIG (reference sequence). This CDR3 is 15 amino acids long. V was trimmed by 4 bases and J by 7 bases, leaving 17 bases between them. CDR3: CAWTFDWTGNSPLHF. CDR3 nucleotide sequence: TGTGCCTGGACCTTTGACTGGACGGGGAATTCACCCCTCCACTTT.

The chain carries TRBV3-1 (or the pseudogene TRBV3-2) and TRBJ1-5; possible D gene TRBD1, 5 bases. Germline-derived CDR1 and CDR2 are LGHDT and YNNKEL (reference sequence). Trimming removed 0 bases from V and 6 bases from J, with 9 bases in between. CDR3 length: 14 residues. CDR3 bases: TGTGCCAGCAGCCAAGACAGGGCGATTCAGCCCCAGCATTTT. It translates to CASSQDRAIQPQHF.

This clone was seen only a few times. V usage is TRBV3-1 (or the pseudogene TRBV3-2) and J usage is TRBJ2-2; the match to TRBD1 covers 10 bases. The CDR3 consists of 16 residues. Germline V gene lookup returns CDR1 LGHDT and CDR2 YNNKEL (reference sequence). V trimming: 1 base; J trimming: 7 bases; junction bases outside the gene matches: 6. CDR3 DNA: TGTGCCAGCAGCCAAGGACAGGGGGCAAGGGTCGGGGAGCTGTTTTTT. Amino acid sequence: CASSQGQGARVGELFF.